Listed here is a single TCR beta chain. The sample belongs to a study of blood T cell repertoires in COVID-19. The overall study: Samples representing acute and convalescent COVID-19 were sourced from the United States, Italy and Spain. In each case, the material was cDNA or gDNA derived from T cells, B-cell-depleted T cells, or PBMCs.

Per the study methods: Quantification of nucleated cells was approximated via reference gene primer amplification. Some clones are missing from TCRdb's copy, which holds only in-frame ones; the method was immunoSEQ multiplex PCR. V and J calls and clone size are copied from that table; D and trimming were computed from the DNA. The top ten clones hold around 4.1% of a sample with more than 95,000 clones, 85% of them seen once. The germline V gene has CDR1 GTSNPN and CDR2 SVGIG (reference sequence). Trimming shortened V by 1 base and J by 1 base, and 11 bases separated the two germline ends. The CDR3 spans 15 residues.

V gene TRBV30 combines with J gene TRBJ2-1; D is possibly TRBD2 (5 bases). This clonotype was obtained from a man aged 45-65 years with acute or convalescent COVID-19. Sequences were obtained from peripheral blood. The CDR3 DNA follows: TGTGCCTGGAGTGCACTAGGTTTTTCCTACAATGAGCAGTTCTTC. Amino acid sequence: CAWSALGFSYNEQFF.